The 17 T cell receptor beta chains below all came from one sample that was sequenced in a study of blood T cells in healthy people across ages. A second PCR of roughly 7 to 11 cycles used a sample-barcoded 5' primer and a J-beta primer mix. TCRdb re-called the 5' RACE reads with MiXCR, one entry per CDR3 protein. Of about 680,000 distinct CDR3 sequences listed, about 52% are singletons. Sequencing was done on a sample of blood. All receptors derive from a woman in her sixties in good health.

This clonotype has only a few counts. V is TRBV12-3 or TRBV12-4 and J is TRBJ2-3, with unresolved D. Trimming stripped 5 bases from V and 9 bases from J, with 18 bases between. CDR3 length equals 14 residues. This CDR3 reads CASSPDSLGRTQYF. In DNA, the CDR3 is TGTGCCAGCAGTCCCGACTCGCTGGGCAGGACGCAGTATTTT.

This clonotype was recorded at least ten times. The genes are TRBV20-1 and TRBJ2-3; D is possibly TRBD1 (5 bases). There are 13 residues in the CDR3. The ends were cut back, 1 base at V and 6 bases at J, with 11 bases in the middle. Germline-derived CDR1 and CDR2 are DFQATT and SNEGSKA (reference sequence). The CDR3 nucleotides read TGCAGTGCTAGAGGTGAAGGGGTGGATACGCAGTATTTT. This codes for CSARGEGVDTQYF.

This clonotype was detected a few times. The rearrangement links TRBV3-1 to TRBJ2-5; a weak D match, TRBD2 (5 bases). CDR1 LGHDT and CDR2 YNNKEL come from the germline V gene (reference sequence). CDR3 length: 13 residues. Trimming removed 0 bases at V and 7 bases at J, with 9 bases between. CDR3 DNA sequence: TGTGCCAGCAGCCAAGACAGCCGGGGGACCCAGTACTTC. Translation: CASSQDSRGTQYF.

This clonotype was observed a few times. V gene TRBV28 combines with J gene TRBJ1-1, with TRBD1 matching 7 bases. Germline V gene sequence: CDR1 MDHEN, CDR2 SYDVKM. CDR3 length equals 14 residues. The trim removed 8 bases at V and 5 bases at J, leaving 11 bases unmatched. The CDR3 here is CASHARGGWTEAFF. The CDR3 nucleotides are TGTGCCAGCCACGCCAGAGGGGGCTGGACTGAAGCTTTCTTT.

The chain recombines TRBV5-1 with TRBJ2-7, with a possible D match to TRBD2 (6 bases). Germline CDR1 is SGHRS and CDR2 is YFSETQ. The germline V and J ends were trimmed by 4 bases and 7 bases, with 15 bases remaining between them. This CDR3 is 13 amino acids long. The CDR3 region has the DNA TGCGCCAGCAGCAGACTAGAAGCGGAAGAGCAGTACTTC. Translated, it gives CASSRLEAEEQYF.

The CDR3 loop is CASTEGGRGGYTF. The CDR3 DNA reads as TGTGCCAGCACCGAGGGGGGGCGCGGAGGCTACACCTTC. The genes are TRBV2 and TRBJ1-2; D is perhaps TRBD1 (6 bases). Germline V lookup: CDR1 SNHLY, CDR2 FYNNEI. The CDR3 totals 13 residues. V lost 7 bases to trimming and J lost 8 bases, with 17 bases between them.

To note about this clonotype: Sequence at one end of the junction differs from germline and may be a read error. The gene calls are TRBV7-2 and TRBJ2-1; D might be TRBD1 (8 bases). Germline-derived CDR1 and CDR2 are SGHTA and FQGNSA. This CDR3 spans 14 amino acids. This chain's CDR3 is CVSTLSGTGNEQFF. For the CDR3, the DNA is TGTGTCAGCACCCTAAGCGGGACAGGAAATGAGCAGTTCTTC.

This clonotype was seen a single time. A junction end diverges from the germline sequence, so it may reflect a read error. J is TRBJ2-3 and V is TRBV7-9; no firm D call. The CDR3 totals 11 residues. CDR1 is SEHNR and CDR2 is FQNEAQ in the germline V gene (reference sequence). CDR3 loop: CASTQADTRYF. CDR3 coding DNA: TGTGCCAGCACTCAGGCCGATACGCGGTATTTT.

V gene TRBV28 combines with J gene TRBJ2-5; no definite D call. The closer fit of TRBJ2-7 to the DNA end suggests the J call may be wrong. Germline CDR1 is MDHEN and CDR2 is SYDVKM. This CDR3 comprises 14 residues. CDR3: CASSSTNQPYEQYF. The CDR3 DNA reads as TGTGCCAGCAGCTCAACAAACCAACCCTACGAGCAGTACTTC.

In its sample, this clonotype was seen once. This may be a read error, as it is one base from a much larger clone. The chain has TRBV12-3 or TRBV12-4 and TRBJ2-7; D call uncertain. The length of the CDR3 is 12 residues. With 6 bases removed from V and 3 bases from J, the gap between germline ends came to 9 bases. CDR3 in amino acids: CASRLWGYEQYF. The CDR3 bases are TGTGCCAGCAGATTATGGGGCTACGAGCAGTACTTC.

This clonotype was found a few times. The rearrangement uses TRBV2 and TRBJ1-4, with TRBD1 identical over 11 bases. The CDR3 is 15 amino acids. V dropped 6 bases and J dropped 7; count of bases not matched to a gene: 7. CDR1 is SNHLY and CDR2 is FYNNEI in the germline V gene. CDR3 amino acids: CASSLSGTGGEKLFF. The CDR3 bases are TGTGCCAGCAGCCTAAGCGGGACAGGGGGTGAAAAACTGTTTTTT.

The chain carries TRBV20-1 and TRBJ2-5; 7 bases agree with TRBD2. This CDR3 spans 16 amino acids. V was clipped by 2 bases and J by 1 base; unmatched bases: 10. The V gene's germline CDR1 is DFQATT and CDR2 SNEGSKA (reference sequence). The CDR3, as DNA: TGCAGTGCTAGACACTACCAGCGGGGATCCCAAGAGACCCAGTACTTC. Translating gives CSARHYQRGSQETQYF.

Note on this clonotype: One base away lies a much larger clone, so this may be a sequencing read error. The chain recombines TRBV6-2 or TRBV6-3 with TRBJ2-1, with 9 bases that match TRBD2. The J call may be mistaken, given a closer DNA end match to TRBJ2-7. The CDR3 spans 17 residues. In germline, CDR1 is MNHEY, CDR2 SVGEGT. The CDR3 loop is CASSYSGTSLSYNEQYF. The CDR3 bases are TGTGCCAGCAGTTACTCGGGGACTAGCTTAAGCTACAATGAGCAGTACTTC.

The chain uses TRBV11-3 and TRBJ2-1, with 8 bases aligning to TRBD2. J lost 7 bases, V lost 0 bases, and 2 bases had no gene match. The CDR3 runs 14 residues. Per the germline V gene, CDR1 is SGHNT and CDR2 is YENEEA. CDR3 nucleotides: TGTGCCAGCAGCTTAGAGTCGGGAGGGAATGAGCAGTTCTTC. It translates to CASSLESGGNEQFF.

This clonotype was picked up many times. This chain connects TRBV5-1 to TRBJ2-1; TRBD1 agrees at 9 bases. Germline loops: CDR1 SGHRS, CDR2 YFSETQ. The CDR3 consists of 16 residues. With V trimmed by 0 bases and J by 6 bases, 7 bases remained unmatched. CDR3 loop: CASSLVSGQGGNEQFF. Written as DNA, the CDR3 is TGCGCCAGCAGCTTGGTATCGGGACAGGGAGGCAATGAGCAGTTCTTC.

The genes are TRBV7-2 and TRBJ2-1; no firm D call. CDR3 length: 11 residues. Germline-derived CDR1 and CDR2 are SGHTA and FQGNSA. Trimming took 5 bases from V and 15 from J, leaving 14 bases between them. CDR3 amino acids: CASSPDRDVFF. CDR3 coding DNA: TGTGCCAGCAGCCCCGACCGTGATGTGTTCTTC.

Points on this clonotype: A read error may account for a junction end that differs from germline. The genes are TRBV11-3 and TRBJ2-5; no firm D call. CDR1 and CDR2 (germline): SGHNT, YENEEA. The CDR3 covers 14 residues. The CDR3 reads CASSPTAGVKTQYF. CDR3 bases: TGTGCCAGCAGCCCAACCGCTGGGGTTAAGACTCAGTACTTC.